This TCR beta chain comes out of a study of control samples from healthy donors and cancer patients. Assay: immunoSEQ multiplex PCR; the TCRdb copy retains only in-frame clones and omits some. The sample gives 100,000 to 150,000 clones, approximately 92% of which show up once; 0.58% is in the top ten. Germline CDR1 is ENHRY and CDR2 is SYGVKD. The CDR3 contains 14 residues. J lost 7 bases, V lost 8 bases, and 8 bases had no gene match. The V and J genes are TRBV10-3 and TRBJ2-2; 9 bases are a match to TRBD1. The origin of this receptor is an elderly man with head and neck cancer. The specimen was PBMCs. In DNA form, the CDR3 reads TGTGCCATCGCCGGGACAGGGACGTACGGGGAGCTGTTTTTT. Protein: CAIAGTGTYGELFF.